This T cell receptor beta chain was retrieved from a study of tumor-infiltrating lymphocytes in primary liver carcinoma. Study-level information: Those sampled were patients whose primary liver carcinoma was treated by surgical resection. The number of productive TCRbeta reads per sample ranged from roughly 3.5 to 8 million and was similar across tissue types. Study-wide points: Being bulk and unsorted, samples allowed no CD4+ and CD8+ repertoire comparison. Tumor samples exhibited a significantly greater top-250-clone fraction than blood samples (p = 0.039).

Trimming removed 4 bases at V and 1 base at J, with 8 bases between. CDR3 length: 13 amino acids. CDR1 and CDR2 (germline): SGHAT, FQNNGV. The researchers obtained blood RNA from unsorted whole blood and also extracted germline DNA. This clonotype was picked up one time. What it binds is not known. Total RNA amounting to about 520 ng was the source from which TCR beta cDNA was made with a constant-region primer. Each TCR beta library was derived from three nested multiplex PCR rounds that employed slightly modified ARM-PCR. The opening two PCR rounds, approximately 10 cycles each, paired TRBV1-TRBV30 forward primers with a C-beta reverse primer. TCRdb redid the calling of the multiplex PCR reads with MiXCR, one entry per CDR3 protein. The sample carries 180,000 or so distinct CDR3 sequences, over 45% recorded once.

This clonotype was obtained from a man aged 40-55 years with primary liver carcinoma and hepatitis B virus infection. Sequencing used peripheral blood. V usage is TRBV11-2 and J usage is TRBJ2-7, with TRBD1 as a possible D gene (6 bases). The CDR3 sequence is CASSSRGSYEQYF. CDR3 sequence (DNA): TGTGCCAGCAGCTCGAGGGGGTCCTACGAGCAGTACTTC.